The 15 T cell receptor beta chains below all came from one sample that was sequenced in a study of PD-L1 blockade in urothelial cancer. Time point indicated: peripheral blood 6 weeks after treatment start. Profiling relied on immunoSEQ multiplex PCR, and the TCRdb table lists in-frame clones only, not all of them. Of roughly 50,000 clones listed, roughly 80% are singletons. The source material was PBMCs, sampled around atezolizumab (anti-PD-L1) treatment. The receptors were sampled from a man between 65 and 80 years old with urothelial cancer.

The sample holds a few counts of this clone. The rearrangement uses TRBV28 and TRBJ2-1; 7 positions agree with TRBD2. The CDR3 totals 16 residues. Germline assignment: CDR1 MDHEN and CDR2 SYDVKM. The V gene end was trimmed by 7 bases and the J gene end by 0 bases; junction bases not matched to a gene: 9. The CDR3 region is CASKGALAASYNEQFF. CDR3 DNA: TGTGCCAGCAAAGGTGCCCTAGCGGCCTCCTACAATGAGCAGTTCTTC. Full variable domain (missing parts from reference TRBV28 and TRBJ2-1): DVKVTQSSRYLVKRTGEKVFLECVQDMDHENMFWYRQDPGLGLRLIYFSYDVKMKEKGDIPEGYSVSREKKERFSLILESASTNQTSMYLCASKGALAASYNEQFFGPGTRLTVL.

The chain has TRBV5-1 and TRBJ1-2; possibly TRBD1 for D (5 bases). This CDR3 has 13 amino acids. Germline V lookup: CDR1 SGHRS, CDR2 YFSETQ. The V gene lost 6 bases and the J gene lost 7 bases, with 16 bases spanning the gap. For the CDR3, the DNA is TGCGCCAGCACTGAGGGGAGGAGCGGTGGCTACACCTTC. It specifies CASTEGRSGGYTF.

CDR3 DNA sequence: TGTGCCAGTATACGAGGTCCGAACACCGGGGAGCTGTTTTTT. Its translation is CASIRGPNTGELFF. This rearrangement joins TRBV19 to TRBJ2-2, with D unresolved. The length of the CDR3 is 14 residues. The germline V and J ends were trimmed by 7 bases and 0 bases, with 9 bases remaining between them. Germline V gene sequence: CDR1 LNHDA, CDR2 SQIVND (reference sequence).

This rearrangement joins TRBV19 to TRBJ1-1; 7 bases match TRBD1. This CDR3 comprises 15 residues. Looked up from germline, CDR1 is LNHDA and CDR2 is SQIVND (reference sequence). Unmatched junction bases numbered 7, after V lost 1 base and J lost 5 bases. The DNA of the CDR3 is TGTGCCAGTAGTATAGGTGAGACAGGGAGAACTGAAGCTTTCTTT. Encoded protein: CASSIGETGRTEAFF. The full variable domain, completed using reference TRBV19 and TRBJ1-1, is DGGITQSPKYLFRKEGQNVTLSCEQNLNHDAMYWYRQDPGQGLRLIYYSQIVNDFQKGDIAEGYSVSREKKESFPLTVTSAQKNPTAFYLCASSIGETGRTEAFFGQGTRLTVV.

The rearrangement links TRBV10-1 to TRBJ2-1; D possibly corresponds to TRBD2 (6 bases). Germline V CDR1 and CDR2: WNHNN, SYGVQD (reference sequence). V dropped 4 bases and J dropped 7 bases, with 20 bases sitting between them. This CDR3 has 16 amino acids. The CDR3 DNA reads TGCGCCAGCAGTGCTACCCGGAGGGCCGGAGAAAATGAGCAGTTCTTC. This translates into CASSATRRAGENEQFF.

The CDR3 DNA follows: TGTGCCTGGACCCGGACAGGGTCCCACGAGCAGTACTTC. It translates to CAWTRTGSHEQYF. The genes are TRBV30 and TRBJ2-7, with TRBD1 identical over 8 bases. The V gene end was trimmed by 4 bases and the J gene end by 5 bases; junction bases not matched to a gene: 7. Germline V CDR1 and CDR2: GTSNPN, SVGIG (reference sequence). The CDR3 spans 13 residues.

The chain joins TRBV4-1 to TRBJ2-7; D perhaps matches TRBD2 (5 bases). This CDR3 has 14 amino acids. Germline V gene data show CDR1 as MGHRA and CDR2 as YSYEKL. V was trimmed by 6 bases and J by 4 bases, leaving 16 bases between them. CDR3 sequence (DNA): TGCGCCAGCAGTAGGAAGGAGGTTTTGTACGAGCAGTACTTC. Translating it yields CASSRKEVLYEQYF.

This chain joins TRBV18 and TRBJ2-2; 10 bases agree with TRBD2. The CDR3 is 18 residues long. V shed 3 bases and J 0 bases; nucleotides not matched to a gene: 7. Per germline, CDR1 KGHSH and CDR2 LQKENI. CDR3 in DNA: TGTGCCAGCTCACCCCTGAGGACTAGCGGTGCGAACACCGGGGAGCTGTTTTTT. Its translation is CASSPLRTSGANTGELFF.

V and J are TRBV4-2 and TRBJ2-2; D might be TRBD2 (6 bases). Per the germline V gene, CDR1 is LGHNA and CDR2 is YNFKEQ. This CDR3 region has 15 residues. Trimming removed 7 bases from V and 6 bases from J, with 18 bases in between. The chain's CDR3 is CASTPVGRFPGELFF. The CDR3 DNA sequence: TGTGCCAGCACCCCGGTAGGGAGGTTCCCCGGGGAGCTGTTTTTT.

The CDR3 nucleotides read TGTGCCAGCAGCCTGAACAGGGACACCGGGGAGCTGTTTTTT. Its protein product is CASSLNRDTGELFF. The V gene is TRBV11-2, the J gene TRBJ2-2, with TRBD1 as a possible D gene (6 bases). V dropped 5 bases and J dropped 3 bases, with 10 bases sitting between them. CDR3 length: 14 amino acids. Germline loops: CDR1 SGHAT, CDR2 FQNNGV.

The CDR3 DNA is TGCGCCAGCAGCTTGGGAGGGCCGGTAGATACGCAGTATTTT. It encodes CASSLGGPVDTQYF. The gene calls are TRBV5-1 and TRBJ2-3; weak D call: TRBD2 (5 bases). Germline lookup yields CDR1 SGHRS and CDR2 YFSETQ. Trimming shortened V by 0 bases and J by 5 bases, and 10 bases separated the two germline ends. CDR3 length equals 14 residues.

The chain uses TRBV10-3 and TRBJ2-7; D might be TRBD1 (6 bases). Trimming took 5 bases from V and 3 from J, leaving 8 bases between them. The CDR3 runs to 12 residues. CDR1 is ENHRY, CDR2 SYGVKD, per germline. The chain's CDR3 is CAISTGNYEQYF. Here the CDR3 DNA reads TGTGCCATCAGTACAGGGAACTACGAGCAGTACTTC.

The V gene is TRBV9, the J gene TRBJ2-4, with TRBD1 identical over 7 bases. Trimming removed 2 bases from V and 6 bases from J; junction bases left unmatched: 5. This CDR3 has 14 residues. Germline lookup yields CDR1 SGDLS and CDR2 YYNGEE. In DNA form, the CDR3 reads TGTGCCAGCAGCGTGACAGGGTCGGGAAACATTCAGTACTTC. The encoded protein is CASSVTGSGNIQYF.

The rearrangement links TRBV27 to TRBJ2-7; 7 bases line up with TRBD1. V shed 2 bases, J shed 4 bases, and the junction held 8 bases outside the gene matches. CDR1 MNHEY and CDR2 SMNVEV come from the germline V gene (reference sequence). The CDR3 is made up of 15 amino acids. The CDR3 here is CASSLTGEFGYEQYF. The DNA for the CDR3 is TGTGCCAGCAGTTTAACAGGGGAGTTTGGATACGAGCAGTACTTC.

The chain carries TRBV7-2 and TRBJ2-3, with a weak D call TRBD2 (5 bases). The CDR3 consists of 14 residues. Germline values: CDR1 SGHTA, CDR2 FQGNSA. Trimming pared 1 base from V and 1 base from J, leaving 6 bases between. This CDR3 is CASSLGTRTDTQYF. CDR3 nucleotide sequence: TGTGCCAGCAGCTTAGGGACTCGCACAGATACGCAGTATTTT.